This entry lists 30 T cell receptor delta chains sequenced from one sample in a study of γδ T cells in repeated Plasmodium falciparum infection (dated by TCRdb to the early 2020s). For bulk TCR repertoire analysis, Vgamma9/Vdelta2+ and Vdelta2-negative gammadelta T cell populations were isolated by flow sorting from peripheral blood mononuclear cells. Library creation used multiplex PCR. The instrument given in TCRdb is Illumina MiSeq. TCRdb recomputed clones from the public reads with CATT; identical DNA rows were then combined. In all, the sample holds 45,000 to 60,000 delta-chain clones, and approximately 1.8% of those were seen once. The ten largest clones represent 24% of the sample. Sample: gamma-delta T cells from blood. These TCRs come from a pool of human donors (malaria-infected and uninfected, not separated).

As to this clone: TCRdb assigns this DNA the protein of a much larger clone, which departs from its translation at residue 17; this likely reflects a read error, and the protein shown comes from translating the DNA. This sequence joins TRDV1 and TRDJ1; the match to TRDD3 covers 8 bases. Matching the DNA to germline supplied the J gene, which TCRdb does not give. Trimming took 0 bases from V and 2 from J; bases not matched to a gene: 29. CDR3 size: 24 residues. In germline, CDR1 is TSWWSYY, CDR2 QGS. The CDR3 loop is CALGELFSFPPIGYWGVRTDKLIF. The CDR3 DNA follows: TGTGCTCTTGGGGAACTTTTTTCCTTCCCGCCAATTGGGTACTGGGGGGTACGTACCGATAAACTCATCTTT.

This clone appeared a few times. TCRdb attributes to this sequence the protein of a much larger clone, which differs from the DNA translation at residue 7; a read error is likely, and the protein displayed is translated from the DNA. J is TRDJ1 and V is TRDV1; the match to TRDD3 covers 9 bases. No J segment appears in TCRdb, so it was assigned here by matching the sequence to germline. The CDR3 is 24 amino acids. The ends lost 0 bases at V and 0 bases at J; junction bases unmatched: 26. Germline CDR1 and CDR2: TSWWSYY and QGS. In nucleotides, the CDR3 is TGTGCTCTTGGGGAACTCTCCCCCCCTTTCCTACGACTAGCTGGGGGATCGTACACCGATAAACTCATCTTT. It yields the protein CALGELSPPFLRLAGGSYTDKLIF.

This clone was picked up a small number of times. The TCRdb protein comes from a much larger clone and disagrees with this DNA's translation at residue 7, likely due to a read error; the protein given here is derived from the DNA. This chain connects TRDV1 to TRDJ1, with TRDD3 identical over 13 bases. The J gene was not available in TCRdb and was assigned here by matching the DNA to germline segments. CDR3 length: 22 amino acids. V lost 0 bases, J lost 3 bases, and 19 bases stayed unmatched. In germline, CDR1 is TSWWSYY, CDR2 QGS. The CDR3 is CALGELLLLQSTGGYAPDKLIF. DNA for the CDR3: TGTGCTCTTGGGGAACTGCTCCTACTCCAATCTACTGGGGGATACGCACCCGATAAACTCATCTTT.

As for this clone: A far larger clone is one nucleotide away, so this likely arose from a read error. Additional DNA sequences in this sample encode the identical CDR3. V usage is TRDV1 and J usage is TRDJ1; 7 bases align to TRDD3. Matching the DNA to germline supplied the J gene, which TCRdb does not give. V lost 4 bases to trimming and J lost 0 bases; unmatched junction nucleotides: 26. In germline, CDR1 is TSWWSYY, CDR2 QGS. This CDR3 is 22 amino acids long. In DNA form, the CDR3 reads TGTGCTCTTGGGGGAAGACACTTCCAGCTCCTTCTGGGGGTAAAGTACACCGATAAACTCATCTTT. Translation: CALGGRHFQLLLGVKYTDKLIF.

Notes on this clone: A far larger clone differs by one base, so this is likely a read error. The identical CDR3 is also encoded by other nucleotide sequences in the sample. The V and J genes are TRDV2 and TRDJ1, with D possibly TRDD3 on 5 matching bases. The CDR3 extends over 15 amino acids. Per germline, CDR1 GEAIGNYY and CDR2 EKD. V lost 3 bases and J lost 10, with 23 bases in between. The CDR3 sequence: CACDALTGGSGGLIF. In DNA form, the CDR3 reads TGTGCCTGTGACGCCCTTACGGGGGGCTCCGGGGGACTCATCTTT.

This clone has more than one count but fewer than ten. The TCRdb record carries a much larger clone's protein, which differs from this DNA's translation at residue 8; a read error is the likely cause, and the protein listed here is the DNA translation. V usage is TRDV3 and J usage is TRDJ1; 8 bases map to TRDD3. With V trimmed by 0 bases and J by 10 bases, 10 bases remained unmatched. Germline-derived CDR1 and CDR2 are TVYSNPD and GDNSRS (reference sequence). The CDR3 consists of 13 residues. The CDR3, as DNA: TGTGCCTTTAGTCGGGGGGATAACCGCAGACTCATCTTT. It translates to CAFSRGDNRRLIF.

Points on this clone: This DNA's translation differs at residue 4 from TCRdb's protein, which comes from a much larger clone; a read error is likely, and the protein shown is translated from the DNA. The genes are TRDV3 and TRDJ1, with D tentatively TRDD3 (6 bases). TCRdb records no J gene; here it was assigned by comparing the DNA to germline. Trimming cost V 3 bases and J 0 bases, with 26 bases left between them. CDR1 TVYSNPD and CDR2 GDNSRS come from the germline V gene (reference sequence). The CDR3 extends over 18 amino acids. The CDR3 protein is CAFPTTCGGVPYTDKLIF. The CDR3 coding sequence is TGTGCCTTCCCTACTACGTGTGGGGGGGTTCCGTACACCGATAAACTCATCTTT.

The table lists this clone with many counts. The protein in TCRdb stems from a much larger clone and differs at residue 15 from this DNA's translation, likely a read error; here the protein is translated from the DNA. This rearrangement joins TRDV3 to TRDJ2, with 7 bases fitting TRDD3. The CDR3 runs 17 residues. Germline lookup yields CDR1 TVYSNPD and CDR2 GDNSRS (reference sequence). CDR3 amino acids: CAFEEFNGGFLTAQPFF. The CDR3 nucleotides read TGTGCCTTTGAAGAGTTTAACGGGGGATTTTTGACAGCACAACCCTTCTTT.

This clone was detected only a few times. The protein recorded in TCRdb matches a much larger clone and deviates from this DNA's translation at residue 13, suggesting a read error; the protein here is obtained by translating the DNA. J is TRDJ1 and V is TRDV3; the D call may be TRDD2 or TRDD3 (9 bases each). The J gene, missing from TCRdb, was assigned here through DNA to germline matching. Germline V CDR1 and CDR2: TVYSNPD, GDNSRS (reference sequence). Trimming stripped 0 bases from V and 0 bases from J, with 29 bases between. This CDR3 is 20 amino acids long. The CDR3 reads CAFRILPTRGYGRYTDKLIF. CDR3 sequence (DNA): TGTGCCTTTAGAATCCTTCCTACGAGGGGATACGGGAGGTACACCGATAAACTCATCTTT.

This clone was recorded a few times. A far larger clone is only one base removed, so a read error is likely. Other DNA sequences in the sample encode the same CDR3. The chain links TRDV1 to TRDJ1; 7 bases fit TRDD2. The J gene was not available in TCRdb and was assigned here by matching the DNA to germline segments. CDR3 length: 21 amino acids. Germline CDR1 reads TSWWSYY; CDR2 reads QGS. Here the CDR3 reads CALGEPFLRGLLHPYTDKLIF. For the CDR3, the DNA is TGTGCCCTTGGGGAACCTTTCCTACGTGGTTTGCTGCACCCTTACACCGATAAACTCATCTTT.

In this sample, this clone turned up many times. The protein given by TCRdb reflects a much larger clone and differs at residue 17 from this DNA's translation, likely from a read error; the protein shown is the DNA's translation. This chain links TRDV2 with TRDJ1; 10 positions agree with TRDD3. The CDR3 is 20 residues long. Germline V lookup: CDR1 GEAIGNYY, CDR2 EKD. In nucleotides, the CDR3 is TGTGCCTGTGACACGCATCCCCGAATGCTGGGGGATAGGTACACCGATAGACTCATCTTT. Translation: CACDTHPRMLGDRYTDRLIF.

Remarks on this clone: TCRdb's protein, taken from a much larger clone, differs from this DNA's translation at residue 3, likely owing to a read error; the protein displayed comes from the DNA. The DNA for the CDR3 is TGTGCTATTGCGGAACATGAGGTCCTATCTAGTACTGGGGGTGTTATTGGATTCAAGCCCACCGATAAACTCATCTTT. Its protein is CAIAEHEVLSSTGGVIGFKPTDKLIF. The rearrangement uses TRDV1 and TRDJ1, with 8 bases identical to TRDD3. Trimming cost V 11 bases and J 1 base; bases outside gene matches: 45. Germline assignment: CDR1 TSWWSYY and CDR2 QGS. The CDR3 extends over 26 amino acids.

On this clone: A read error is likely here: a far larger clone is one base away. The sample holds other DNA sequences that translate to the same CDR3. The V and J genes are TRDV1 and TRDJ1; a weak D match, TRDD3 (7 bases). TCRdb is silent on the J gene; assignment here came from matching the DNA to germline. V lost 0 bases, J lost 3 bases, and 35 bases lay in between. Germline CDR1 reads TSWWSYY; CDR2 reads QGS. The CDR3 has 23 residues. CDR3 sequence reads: CALGELKMGGGLPTGDRADKLIF. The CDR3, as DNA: TGTGCTCTTGGGGAACTTAAAATGGGGGGCGGCCTTCCCACCGGGGATAGGGCCGATAAACTCATCTTT.

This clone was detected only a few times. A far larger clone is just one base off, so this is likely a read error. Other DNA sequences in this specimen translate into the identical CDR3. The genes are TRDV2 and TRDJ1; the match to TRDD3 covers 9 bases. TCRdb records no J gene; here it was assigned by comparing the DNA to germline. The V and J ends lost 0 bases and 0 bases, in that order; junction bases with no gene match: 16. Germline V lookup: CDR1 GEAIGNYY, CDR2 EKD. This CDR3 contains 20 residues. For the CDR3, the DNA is TGTGCCTGTGACACCCCTTTACTGGGGGACACGGTCATTGACACCGATAAACTCATCTTT. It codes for CACDTPLLGDTVIDTDKLIF.

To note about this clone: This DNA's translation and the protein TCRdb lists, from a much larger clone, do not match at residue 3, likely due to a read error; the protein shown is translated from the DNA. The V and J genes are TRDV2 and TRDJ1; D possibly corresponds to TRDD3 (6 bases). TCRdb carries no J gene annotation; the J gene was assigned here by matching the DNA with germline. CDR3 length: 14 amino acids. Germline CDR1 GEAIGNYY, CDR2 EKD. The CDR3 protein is CARDTVGIGDKLIF. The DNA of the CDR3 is TGTGCCCGTGACACCGTGGGGATCGGCGATAAACTCATCTTT.

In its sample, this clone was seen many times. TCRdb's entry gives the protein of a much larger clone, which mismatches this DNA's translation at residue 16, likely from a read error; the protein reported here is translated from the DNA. CDR3 sequence reads: CACDTNLLGIYPIPDELIF. CDR3 DNA sequence: TGTGCCTGTGACACCAACTTACTGGGGATTTACCCTATACCCGATGAACTCATCTTT. The chain employs TRDV2 and TRDJ1, with 7 bases aligning to TRDD3. The J gene is not listed in TCRdb, so it was assigned here from a DNA match to germline. Germline V gene data show CDR1 as GEAIGNYY and CDR2 as EKD. This CDR3 has 19 amino acids.

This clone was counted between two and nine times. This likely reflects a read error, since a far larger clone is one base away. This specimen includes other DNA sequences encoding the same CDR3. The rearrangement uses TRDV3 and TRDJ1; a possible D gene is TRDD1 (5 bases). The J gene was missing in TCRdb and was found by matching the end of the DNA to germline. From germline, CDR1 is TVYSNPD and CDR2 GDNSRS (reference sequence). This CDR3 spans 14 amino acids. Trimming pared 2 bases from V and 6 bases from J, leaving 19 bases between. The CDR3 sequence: CAFRSLSHSNKLIF. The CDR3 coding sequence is TGTGCCTTTCGATCACTCTCCCATAGTAATAAACTCATCTTT.

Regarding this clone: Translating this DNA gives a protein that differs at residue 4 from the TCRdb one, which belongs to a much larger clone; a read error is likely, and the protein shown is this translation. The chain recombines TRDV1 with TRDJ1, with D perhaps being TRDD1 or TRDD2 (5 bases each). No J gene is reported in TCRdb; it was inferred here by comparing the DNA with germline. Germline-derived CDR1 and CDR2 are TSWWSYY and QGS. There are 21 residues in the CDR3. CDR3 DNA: TGTGCTCTTAGGGAACTCAAACCTACAACTATAGTCCCTGCGTACACCGATAAACTCATCTTT. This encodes CALRELKPTTIVPAYTDKLIF.

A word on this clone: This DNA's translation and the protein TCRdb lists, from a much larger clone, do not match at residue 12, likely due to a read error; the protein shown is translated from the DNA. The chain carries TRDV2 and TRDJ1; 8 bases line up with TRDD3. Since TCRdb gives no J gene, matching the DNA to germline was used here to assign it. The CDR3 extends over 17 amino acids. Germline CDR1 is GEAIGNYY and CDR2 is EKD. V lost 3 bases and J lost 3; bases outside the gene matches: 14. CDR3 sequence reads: CACDPVLGVPYADKLIF. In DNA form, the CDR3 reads TGTGCCTGTGACCCCGTACTGGGGGTCCCGTACGCCGATAAACTCATCTTT.

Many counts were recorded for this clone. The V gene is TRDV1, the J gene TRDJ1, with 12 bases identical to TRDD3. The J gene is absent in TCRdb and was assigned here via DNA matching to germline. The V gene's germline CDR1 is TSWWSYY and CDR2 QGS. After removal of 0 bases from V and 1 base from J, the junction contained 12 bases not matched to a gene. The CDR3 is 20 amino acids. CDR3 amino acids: CALGELSYPGGYAFTDKLIF. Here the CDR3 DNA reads TGTGCTCTTGGGGAACTCTCCTATCCTGGGGGATACGCGTTCACCGATAAACTCATCTTT.

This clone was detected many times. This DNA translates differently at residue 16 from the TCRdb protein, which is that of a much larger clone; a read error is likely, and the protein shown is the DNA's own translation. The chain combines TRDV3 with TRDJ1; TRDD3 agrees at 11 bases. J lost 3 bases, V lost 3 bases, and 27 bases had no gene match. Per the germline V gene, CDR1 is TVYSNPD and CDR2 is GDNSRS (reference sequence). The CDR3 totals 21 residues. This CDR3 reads CAFPRGLPRNWGIVAADKLIF. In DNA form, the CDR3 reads TGTGCCTTCCCGCGGGGCCTTCCCCGAAACTGGGGGATAGTAGCGGCCGATAAACTCATCTTT.

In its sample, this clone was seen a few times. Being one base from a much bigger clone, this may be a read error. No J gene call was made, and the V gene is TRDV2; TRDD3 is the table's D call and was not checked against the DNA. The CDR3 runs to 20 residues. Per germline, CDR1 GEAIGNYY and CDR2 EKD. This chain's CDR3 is CACDTVFGGYAGMYTDKPIF. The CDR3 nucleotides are TGTGCCTGTGACACCGTGTTCGGGGGATACGCGGGAATGTACACCGATAAACCCATCTTT.

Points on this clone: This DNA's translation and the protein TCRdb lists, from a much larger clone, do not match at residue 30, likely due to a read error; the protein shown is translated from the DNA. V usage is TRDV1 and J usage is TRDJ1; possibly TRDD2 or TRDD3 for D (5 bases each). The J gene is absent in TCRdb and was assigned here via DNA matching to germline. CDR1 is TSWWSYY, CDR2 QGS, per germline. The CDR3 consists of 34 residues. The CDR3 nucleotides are TGTGCTCTTGGGGAAGTTCACCCATCCTATACGTCAACGGGGACTTTGAGATCCCCCGACACCCTTGCGTACTGGAAACCTTACACCGAGAAACTCATCTTT. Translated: CALGEVHPSYTSTGTLRSPDTLAYWKPYTEKLIF.

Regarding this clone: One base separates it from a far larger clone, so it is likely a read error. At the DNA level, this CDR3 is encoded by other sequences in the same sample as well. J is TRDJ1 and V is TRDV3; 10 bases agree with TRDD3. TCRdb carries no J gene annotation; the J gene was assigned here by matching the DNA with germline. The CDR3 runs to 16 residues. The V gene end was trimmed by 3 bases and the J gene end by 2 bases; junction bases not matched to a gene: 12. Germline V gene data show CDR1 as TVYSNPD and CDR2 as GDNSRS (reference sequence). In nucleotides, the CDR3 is TGTGCCTTCTTCTCCGGAAAACTGGGGGATACCGATAAACTCATCTTT. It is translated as CAFFSGKLGDTDKLIF.

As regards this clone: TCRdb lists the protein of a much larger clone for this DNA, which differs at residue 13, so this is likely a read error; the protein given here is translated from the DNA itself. The CDR3 coding sequence is TGTGCCTTTGGGAATACTGGGGGATACCTCCTGTACGCCGATAAACTCATCTTT. Residues: CAFGNTGGYLLYADKLIF. The chain combines TRDV3 with TRDJ1; 12 bases align to TRDD3. TCRdb lists no J gene, so it was determined here by aligning the DNA to germline. Germline V gene data show CDR1 as TVYSNPD and CDR2 as GDNSRS (reference sequence). Trimming removed 2 bases from V and 3 bases from J; junction bases left unmatched: 16. The CDR3 runs 18 residues.

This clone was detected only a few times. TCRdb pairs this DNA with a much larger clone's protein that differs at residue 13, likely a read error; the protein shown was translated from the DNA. CDR3 nucleotide sequence: TGTGCCTGTGACCCCTTAAGTACCGTGGTGGGGGATGCCCGAAACACCGATAAACTCATCTTT. This codes for CACDPLSTVVGDARNTDKLIF. The genes are TRDV2 and TRDJ1; 8 bases are shared with TRDD3. Assignment of the J gene here rests on matching the DNA to germline, because TCRdb gives none. Germline V gives CDR1 GEAIGNYY, CDR2 EKD. The V and J ends lost 3 bases and 0 bases, in that order; junction bases with no gene match: 23. This CDR3 comprises 21 residues.

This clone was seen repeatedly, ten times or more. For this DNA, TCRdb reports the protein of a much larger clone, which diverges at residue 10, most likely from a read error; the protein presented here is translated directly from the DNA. The CDR3 spells CALGKPYWGMAGTDKLIF. The CDR3, as DNA: TGTGCTCTTGGGAAACCGTACTGGGGGATGGCGGGCACCGATAAACTCATCTTT. The chain links TRDV1 to TRDJ1; 10 nucleotides align to TRDD3. The J gene comes from matching the DNA to germline here; TCRdb lacks it. The CDR3 loop spans 18 amino acids. The junction had 13 bases not matched to a gene; V was cut back by 5 bases and J by 1 base. The germline V gene encodes CDR1 TSWWSYY and CDR2 QGS.

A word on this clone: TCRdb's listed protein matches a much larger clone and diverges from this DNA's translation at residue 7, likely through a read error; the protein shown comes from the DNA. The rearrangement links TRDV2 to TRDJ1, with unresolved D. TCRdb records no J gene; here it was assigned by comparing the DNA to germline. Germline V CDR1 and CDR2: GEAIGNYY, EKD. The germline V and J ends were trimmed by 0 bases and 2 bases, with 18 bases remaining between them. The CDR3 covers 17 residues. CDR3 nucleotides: TGTGCCTGTGACACCGTGGAGGAGGCCCCGAGAACCGATAAACTCATCTTT. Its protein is CACDTVEEAPRTDKLIF.

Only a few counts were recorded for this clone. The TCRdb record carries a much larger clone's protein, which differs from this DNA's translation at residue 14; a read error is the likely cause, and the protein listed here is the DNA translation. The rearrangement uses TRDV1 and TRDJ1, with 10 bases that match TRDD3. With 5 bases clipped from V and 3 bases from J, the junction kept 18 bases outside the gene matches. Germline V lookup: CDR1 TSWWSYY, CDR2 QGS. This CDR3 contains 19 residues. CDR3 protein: CALGYNLRRGIRVPDKLIF. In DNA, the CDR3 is TGTGCTCTTGGGTACAATCTACGGCGGGGGATACGTGTTCCCGATAAACTCATCTTT.

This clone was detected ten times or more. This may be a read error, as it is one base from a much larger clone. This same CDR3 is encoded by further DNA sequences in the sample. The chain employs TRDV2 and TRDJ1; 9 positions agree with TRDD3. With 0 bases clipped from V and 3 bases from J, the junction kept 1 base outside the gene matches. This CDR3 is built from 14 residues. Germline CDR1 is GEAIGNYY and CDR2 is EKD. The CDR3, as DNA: TGTGCCTGTGACACCCTGGGGGATGCCGATAAACTCATCTTT. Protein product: CACDTLGDADKLIF.